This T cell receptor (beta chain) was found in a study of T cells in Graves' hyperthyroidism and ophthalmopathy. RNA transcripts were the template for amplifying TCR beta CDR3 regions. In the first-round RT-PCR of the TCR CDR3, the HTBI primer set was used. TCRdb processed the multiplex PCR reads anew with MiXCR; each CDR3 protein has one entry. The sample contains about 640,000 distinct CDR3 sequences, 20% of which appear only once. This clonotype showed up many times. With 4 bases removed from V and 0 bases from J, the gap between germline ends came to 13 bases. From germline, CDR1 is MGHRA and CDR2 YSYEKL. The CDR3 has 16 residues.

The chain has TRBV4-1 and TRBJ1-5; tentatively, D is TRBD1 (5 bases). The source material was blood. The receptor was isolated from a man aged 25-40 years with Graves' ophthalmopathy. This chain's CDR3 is CASSPLAGLSNQPQHF. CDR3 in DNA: TGCGCCAGCAGCCCACTGGCAGGGCTTAGCAATCAGCCCCAGCATTTT.